This T cell receptor (beta chain) was observed in a study of cytomegalovirus exposure and HLA in healthy donors. Overall study findings and caveats: In an earlier analysis, most TCR beta V segments were productive about 87% or about 30% of the time. Most sequenced TCRs were rare (though some public TCRs occurred in many donors).

Concerning this clone itself: No antigen is known for it.

This PCR relied on a set of 60 Vbeta primers and 13 Jbeta primers. Clones were read by immunoSEQ multiplex PCR, and TCRdb kept only the in-frame ones, dropping some. The sample comprises 150,000 or so clones, over 60% of which are singletons, and about an eighth rests with the top ten. Sequencing input: PBMCs. This receptor was obtained from a man aged 40-49 years in good health and CMV-seropositive.

CDR3 protein: CASSKTSGTGYQETQYF. The CDR3 DNA reads as TGTGCCAGCAGTAAGACTAGCGGGACTGGGTACCAAGAGACCCAGTACTTC. This rearrangement joins TRBV28 to TRBJ2-5; 11 bases fit TRBD2. Germline loops: CDR1 MDHEN, CDR2 SYDVKM. The length of the CDR3 is 17 residues. J lost 0 bases, V lost 5 bases, and 8 bases had no gene match.